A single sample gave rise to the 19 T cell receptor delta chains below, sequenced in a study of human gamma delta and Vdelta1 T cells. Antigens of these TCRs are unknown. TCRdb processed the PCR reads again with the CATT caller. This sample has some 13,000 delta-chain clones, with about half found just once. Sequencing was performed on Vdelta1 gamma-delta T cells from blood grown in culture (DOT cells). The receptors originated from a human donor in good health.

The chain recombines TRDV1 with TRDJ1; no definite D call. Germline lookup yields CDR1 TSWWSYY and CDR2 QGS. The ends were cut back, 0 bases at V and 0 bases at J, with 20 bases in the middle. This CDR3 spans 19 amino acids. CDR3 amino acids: CALGELSPRVSWYTDKLIF. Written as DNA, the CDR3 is TGTGCTCTTGGGGAACTATCCCCCCGGGTCTCCTGGTACACCGATAAACTCATCTTT.

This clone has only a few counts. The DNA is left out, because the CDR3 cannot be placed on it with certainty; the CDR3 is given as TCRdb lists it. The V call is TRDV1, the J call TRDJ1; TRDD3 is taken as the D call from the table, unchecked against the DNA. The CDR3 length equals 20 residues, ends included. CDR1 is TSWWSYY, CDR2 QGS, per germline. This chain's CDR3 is CALGDSTFRNWGIYTDKLIF.

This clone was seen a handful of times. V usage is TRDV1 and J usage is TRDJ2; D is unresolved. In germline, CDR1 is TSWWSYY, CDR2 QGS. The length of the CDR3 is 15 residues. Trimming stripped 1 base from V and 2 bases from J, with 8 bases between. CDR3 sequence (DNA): TGTGCTCTTGGGGAACCTACGGGGTTGACAGCACAACTCTTCTTT. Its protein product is CALGEPTGLTAQLFF.

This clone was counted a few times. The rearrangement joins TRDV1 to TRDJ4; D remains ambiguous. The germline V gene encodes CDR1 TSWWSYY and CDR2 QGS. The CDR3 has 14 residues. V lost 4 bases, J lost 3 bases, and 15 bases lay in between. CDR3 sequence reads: CALGVTRDDGPLIF. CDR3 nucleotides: TGTGCTCTTGGGGTTACCCGAGATGATGGACCCCTGATCTTT.

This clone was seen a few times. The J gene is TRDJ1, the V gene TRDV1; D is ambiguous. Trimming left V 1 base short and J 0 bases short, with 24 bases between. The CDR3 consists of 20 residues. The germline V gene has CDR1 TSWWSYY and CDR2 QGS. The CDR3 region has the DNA TGTGCTCTTGGGGAACGACCCTCTCCCAACCTGTTAACCTACACCGATAAACTCATCTTT. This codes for CALGERPSPNLLTYTDKLIF.

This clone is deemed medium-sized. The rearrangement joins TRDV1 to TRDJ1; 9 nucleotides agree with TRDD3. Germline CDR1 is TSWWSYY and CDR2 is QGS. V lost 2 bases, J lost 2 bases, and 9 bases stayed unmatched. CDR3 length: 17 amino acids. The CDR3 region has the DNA TGTGCTCTTGGGGAAACTATCCCTGGGGGATTAACCGATAAACTCATCTTT. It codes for CALGETIPGGLTDKLIF.

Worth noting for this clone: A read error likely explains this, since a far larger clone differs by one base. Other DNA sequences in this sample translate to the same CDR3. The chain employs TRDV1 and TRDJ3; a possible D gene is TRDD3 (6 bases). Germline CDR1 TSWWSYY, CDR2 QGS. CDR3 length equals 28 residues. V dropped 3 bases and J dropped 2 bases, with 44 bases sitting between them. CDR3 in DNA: TGTGCTCTTGGGGACAGACTACGTACTGGGCCACCAGAGACTCGAGAATACACGAGTACCTGGGACACCCGACAGATGTTTTTC. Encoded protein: CALGDRLRTGPPETREYTSTWDTRQMFF.

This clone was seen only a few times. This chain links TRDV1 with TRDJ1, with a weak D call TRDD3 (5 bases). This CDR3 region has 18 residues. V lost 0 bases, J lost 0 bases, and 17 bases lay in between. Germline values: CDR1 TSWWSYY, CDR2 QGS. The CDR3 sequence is CALGELVGTRGDTDKLIF. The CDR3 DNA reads TGTGCTCTTGGGGAACTGGTCGGAACTCGGGGGGACACCGATAAACTCATCTTT.

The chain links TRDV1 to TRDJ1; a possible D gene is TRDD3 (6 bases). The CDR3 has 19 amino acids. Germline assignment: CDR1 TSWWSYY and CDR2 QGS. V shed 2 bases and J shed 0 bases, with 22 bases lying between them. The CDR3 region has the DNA TGTGCTCTTGGGGAAATCTACGGCTGGGGCCGTCGGGACACCGATAAACTCATCTTT. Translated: CALGEIYGWGRRDTDKLIF.

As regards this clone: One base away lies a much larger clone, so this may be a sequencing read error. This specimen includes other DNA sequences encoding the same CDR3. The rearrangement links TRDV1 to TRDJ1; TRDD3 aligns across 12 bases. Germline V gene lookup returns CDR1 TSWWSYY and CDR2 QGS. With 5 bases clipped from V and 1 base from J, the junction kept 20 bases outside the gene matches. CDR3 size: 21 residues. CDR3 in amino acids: CALGSALTRTGGYRPTDKLIF. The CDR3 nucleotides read TGTGCTCTTGGGTCGGCCCTTACCCGCACTGGGGGATACAGGCCCACCGATAAACTCATCTTT.

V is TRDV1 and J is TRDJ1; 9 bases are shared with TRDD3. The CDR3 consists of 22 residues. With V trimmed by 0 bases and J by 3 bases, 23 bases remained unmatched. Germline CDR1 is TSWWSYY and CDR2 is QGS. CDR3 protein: CALGELGGSIGPGDTVSDKLIF. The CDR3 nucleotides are TGTGCTCTTGGGGAACTCGGCGGATCCATTGGACCGGGGGATACAGTGTCCGATAAACTCATCTTT.

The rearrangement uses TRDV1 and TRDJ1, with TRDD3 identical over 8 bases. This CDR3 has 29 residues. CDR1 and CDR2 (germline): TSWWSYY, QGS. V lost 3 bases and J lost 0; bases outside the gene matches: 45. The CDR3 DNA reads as TGTGCTCTTGGGGATGGGGACTTCCTGCTCACTACTGGGGGTCGACGCACCCTCAACCCGGGTCTCCACACCGATAAACTCATCTTT. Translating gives CALGDGDFLLTTGGRRTLNPGLHTDKLIF.

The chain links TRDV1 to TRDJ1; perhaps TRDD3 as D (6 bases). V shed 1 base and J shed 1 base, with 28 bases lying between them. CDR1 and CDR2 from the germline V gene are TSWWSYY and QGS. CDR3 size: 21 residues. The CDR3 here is CALGEPKPHLRGSGVTDKLIF. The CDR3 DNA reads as TGTGCTCTTGGGGAACCCAAGCCCCATCTGAGGGGATCTGGGGTCACCGATAAACTCATCTTT.

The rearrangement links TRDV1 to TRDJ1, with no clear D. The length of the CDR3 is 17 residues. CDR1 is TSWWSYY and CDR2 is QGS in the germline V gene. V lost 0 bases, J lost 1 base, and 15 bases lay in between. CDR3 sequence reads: CALGELVLGQGTDKLIF. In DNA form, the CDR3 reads TGTGCTCTTGGGGAACTAGTGCTCGGGCAAGGCACCGATAAACTCATCTTT.

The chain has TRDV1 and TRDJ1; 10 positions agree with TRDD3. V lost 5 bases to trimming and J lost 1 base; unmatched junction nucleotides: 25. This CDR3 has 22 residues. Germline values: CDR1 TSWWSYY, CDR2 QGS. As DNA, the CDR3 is TGTGCTCTTGGGCCATCCCAGTCCCAGGGGGATACGCCAGGCTATACCACCGATAAACTCATCTTT. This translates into CALGPSQSQGDTPGYTTDKLIF.

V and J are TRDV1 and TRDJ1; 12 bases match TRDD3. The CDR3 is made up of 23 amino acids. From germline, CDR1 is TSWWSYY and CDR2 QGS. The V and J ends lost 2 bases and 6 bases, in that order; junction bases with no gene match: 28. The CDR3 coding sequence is TGTGCTCTTGGGGAAGAGTGCATCCAAAATTCTACTGGGGGATACCGTCCCCCAAATAAACTCATCTTT. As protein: CALGEECIQNSTGGYRPPNKLIF.

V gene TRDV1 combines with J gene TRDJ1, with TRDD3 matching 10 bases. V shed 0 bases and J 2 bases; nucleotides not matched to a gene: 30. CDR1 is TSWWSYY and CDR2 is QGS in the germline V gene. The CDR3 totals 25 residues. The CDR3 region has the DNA TGTGCTCTTGGGGAACTAGCAGTAACCTCCCTCCTTCCTGCGATTACTGGGGGATGTACCGATAAACTCATCTTT. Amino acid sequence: CALGELAVTSLLPAITGGCTDKLIF.

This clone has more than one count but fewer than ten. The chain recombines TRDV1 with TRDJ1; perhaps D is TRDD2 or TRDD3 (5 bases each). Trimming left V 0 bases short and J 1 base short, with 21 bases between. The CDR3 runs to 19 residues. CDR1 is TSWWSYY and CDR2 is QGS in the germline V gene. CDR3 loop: CALGELGPPYGGTTDKLIF. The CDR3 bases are TGTGCTCTTGGGGAACTAGGCCCCCCCTACGGGGGTACCACCGATAAACTCATCTTT.

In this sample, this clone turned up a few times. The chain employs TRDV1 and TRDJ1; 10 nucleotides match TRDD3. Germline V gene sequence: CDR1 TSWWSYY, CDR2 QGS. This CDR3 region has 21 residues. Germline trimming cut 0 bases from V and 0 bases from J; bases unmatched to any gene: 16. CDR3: CALGELYLLGDTGGYTDKLIF. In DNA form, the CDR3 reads TGTGCTCTTGGGGAACTTTACCTATTGGGGGATACTGGGGGGTACACCGATAAACTCATCTTT.